The present T cell receptor beta chain was sequenced within a study of cytomegalovirus exposure and HLA in healthy donors. About the study: The same platform as the roughly 670 first-cohort repertoires was used for the 130 or so validation repertoires, a later analysis reported. The study, taken as a whole, reports: Per published reports, the classifier diagnosed cytomegalovirus status with high specificity and sensitivity. Investigators reported 150 to 200 TCR beta chains as tied to cytomegalovirus.

The data were produced by immunoSEQ multiplex PCR, yet TCRdb's version contains in-frame clones alone and is incomplete. This sample has about 71,000 clones; roughly 93% occur once, and the top ten carry more than 0.9%. In germline, CDR1 is MNHNY, CDR2 SVGAGI (reference sequence). The CDR3 loop spans 14 amino acids. The V gene end was trimmed by 6 bases and the J gene end by 4 bases; junction bases not matched to a gene: 6. While the first cohort had 600 to 800 subjects, the donors belonged to the separate validation cohort of over a hundred subjects. With respect to this clone: Its antigen is as yet unknown.

The chain combines TRBV6-6 with TRBJ2-7; 10 nucleotides align to TRBD1. The source material was PBMCs. This sequence originates from a woman younger than 35 in good health and CMV-seronegative. The CDR3 reads CASRPGQGTYEQYF. CDR3 coding DNA: TGTGCCAGCAGGCCGGGACAGGGGACTTACGAGCAGTACTTC.